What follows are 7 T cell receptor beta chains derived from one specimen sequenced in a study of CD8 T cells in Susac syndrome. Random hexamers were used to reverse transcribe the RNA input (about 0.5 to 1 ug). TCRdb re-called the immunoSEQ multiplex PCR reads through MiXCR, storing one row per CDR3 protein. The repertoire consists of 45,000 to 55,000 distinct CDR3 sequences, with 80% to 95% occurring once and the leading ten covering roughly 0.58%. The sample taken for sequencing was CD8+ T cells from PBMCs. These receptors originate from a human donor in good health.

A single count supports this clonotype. The CDR3 DNA follows: TGTGCCAGCAGCTTGAAGGGTAGCTCCTACAATGAGCAGTTCTTC. Amino acids: CASSLKGSSYNEQFF. This chain joins TRBV7-8 and TRBJ2-1, with D unresolved. Looked up from germline, CDR1 is SGHVS and CDR2 is FQNEAQ. This CDR3 region has 15 residues. V lost 3 bases to trimming and J lost 0 bases, with 9 bases between them.

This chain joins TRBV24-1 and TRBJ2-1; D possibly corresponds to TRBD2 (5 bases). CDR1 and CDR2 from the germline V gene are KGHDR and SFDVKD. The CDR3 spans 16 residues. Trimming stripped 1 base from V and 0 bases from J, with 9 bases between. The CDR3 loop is CATSDLPSGSYNEQFF. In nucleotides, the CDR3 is TGTGCCACCAGTGATTTACCCAGCGGCTCCTACAATGAGCAGTTCTTC.

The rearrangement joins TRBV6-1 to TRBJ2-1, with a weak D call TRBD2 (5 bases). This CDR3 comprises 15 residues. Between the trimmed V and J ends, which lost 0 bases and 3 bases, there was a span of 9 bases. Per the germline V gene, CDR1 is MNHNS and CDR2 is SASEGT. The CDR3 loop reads CASSEAGEGYNEQFF. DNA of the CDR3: TGTGCCAGCAGTGAAGCGGGAGAAGGCTACAATGAGCAGTTCTTC.

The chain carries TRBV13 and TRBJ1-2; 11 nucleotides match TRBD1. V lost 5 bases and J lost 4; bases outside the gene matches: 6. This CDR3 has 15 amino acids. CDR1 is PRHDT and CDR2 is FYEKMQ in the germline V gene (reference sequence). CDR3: CASSGRTGGGYGYTF. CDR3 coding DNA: TGTGCCAGCAGCGGACGGACAGGGGGCGGCTATGGCTACACCTTC.

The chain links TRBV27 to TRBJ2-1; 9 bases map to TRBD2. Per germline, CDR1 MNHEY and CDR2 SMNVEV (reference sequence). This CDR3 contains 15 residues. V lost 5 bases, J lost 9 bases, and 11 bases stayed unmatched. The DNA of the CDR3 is TGTGCCAGCAGTGGGCTGGCGGGAGGGTCCGGTGAGCAGTTCTTC. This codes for CASSGLAGGSGEQFF.

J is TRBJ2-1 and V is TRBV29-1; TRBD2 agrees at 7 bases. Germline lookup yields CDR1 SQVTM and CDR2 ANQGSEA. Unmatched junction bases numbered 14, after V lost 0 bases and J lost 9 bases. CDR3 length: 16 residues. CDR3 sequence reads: CSVEESGRASKGEQFF. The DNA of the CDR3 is TGCAGCGTTGAAGAATCAGGGAGGGCCTCAAAGGGTGAGCAGTTCTTC.

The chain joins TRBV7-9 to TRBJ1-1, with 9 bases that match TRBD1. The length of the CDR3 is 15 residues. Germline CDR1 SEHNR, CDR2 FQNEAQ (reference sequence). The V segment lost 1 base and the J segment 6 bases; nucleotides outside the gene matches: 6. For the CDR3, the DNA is TGTGCCAGCAGCTTAGTGGGACAGGGAATGTCTGAAGCTTTCTTT. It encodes CASSLVGQGMSEAFF.